Below are 19 T cell receptor beta chains sequenced from a single sample in a study of blood T cell repertoires in COVID-19. Some clones are missing from TCRdb's copy, which holds only in-frame ones; the method was immunoSEQ multiplex PCR. In the table there are approximately 490,000 clones, roughly 87% of which are singletons. Sequencing input: PBMCs or T cells enriched from blood (not recorded which). The receptors stem from a woman aged 18-35 years who had recovered from COVID-19.

In the case of this clone: Other nucleotide sequences in the sample specify the same CDR3. CDR3 DNA sequence: TGCGCCAGCAGCCCCCGACTAGCGGGGCCCGAAGAGACCCAGTACTTC. This encodes CASSPRLAGPEETQYF. The chain has TRBV5-1 and TRBJ2-5, with 11 nucleotides matching TRBD2. Trimming cost V 4 bases and J 3 bases; bases outside gene matches: 8. Germline-derived CDR1 and CDR2 are SGHRS and YFSETQ. This CDR3 contains 16 residues.

The chain uses TRBV2 and TRBJ1-1, with D possibly TRBD1 on 5 matching bases. Deletions cut 9 bases from V and 3 bases from J, with 14 bases between. CDR3 length equals 13 residues. Germline V lookup: CDR1 SNHLY, CDR2 FYNNEI. The CDR3 DNA is TGTGCCAGTACTGCCGGACACTACACTGAAGCTTTCTTT. This codes for CASTAGHYTEAFF.

The chain links TRBV2 to TRBJ1-5; D is uncertain. Between the trimmed V and J ends, which lost 3 bases and 0 bases, there was a span of 9 bases. This CDR3 is 15 amino acids long. The V gene's germline CDR1 is SNHLY and CDR2 FYNNEI. The CDR3: CASSDPDFSNQPQHF. CDR3 sequence (DNA): TGTGCCAGCAGTGACCCTGACTTTAGCAATCAGCCCCAGCATTTT.

V gene TRBV7-8 combines with J gene TRBJ1-2; no clear D. Trimming shortened V by 2 bases and J by 2 bases, and 12 bases separated the two germline ends. The germline CDR1 and CDR2 sequences are SGHVS and FQNEAQ. This CDR3 is built from 15 residues. CDR3 bases: TGTGCCAGCAGCTTAAGAGTGACGGGGAACTATGGCTACACCTTC. As protein: CASSLRVTGNYGYTF.

The chain couples TRBV3-1 (or the pseudogene TRBV3-2) to TRBJ2-3, with 9 bases lining up with TRBD2. After removal of 1 base from V and 5 bases from J, the junction contained 4 bases not matched to a gene. Germline V lookup: CDR1 LGHDT, CDR2 YNNKEL (reference sequence). The CDR3 loop spans 15 amino acids. The CDR3, as DNA: TGTGCCAGCAGCCAAGCGGCGGGGGGGCTAGATACGCAGTATTTT. This sequence encodes CASSQAAGGLDTQYF.

V gene TRBV19 combines with J gene TRBJ2-4; 8 bases align to TRBD1. The CDR3 has 14 residues. Germline V CDR1 and CDR2: LNHDA, SQIVND (reference sequence). Losses at the gene ends were 5 bases for V and 4 bases for J; bases not matched to a gene: 4. This CDR3 reads CASSSGQGKNIQYF. The DNA of the CDR3 is TGTGCCAGTAGTTCAGGACAGGGTAAAAACATTCAGTACTTC.

This clone has a handful of counts. The CDR3 loop reads CASSSPRGEHRGRVRAFF. The CDR3 nucleotides read TGTGCCAGCAGCTCCCCCAGAGGGGAACACAGGGGGCGGGTGAGAGCTTTCTTT. The rearrangement links TRBV11-2 to TRBJ1-1; 9 nucleotides align to TRBD1. V shed 4 bases and J 10 bases; nucleotides not matched to a gene: 22. From germline, CDR1 is SGHAT and CDR2 FQNNGV. This CDR3 comprises 18 residues.

J is TRBJ2-1 and V is TRBV7-8; the D is unclear. Germline CDR1 is SGHVS and CDR2 is FQNEAQ. The length of the CDR3 is 15 residues. Trimming pared 5 bases from V and 12 bases from J, leaving 23 bases between. DNA of the CDR3: TGTGCCAGCAGCCCGCACCGTTTCATCAGCGATGGGCAGTTCTTC. It is translated as CASSPHRFISDGQFF.

The J gene is TRBJ1-1, the V gene TRBV5-4; the D gene is possibly TRBD1 (6 bases). CDR1 and CDR2 (germline): SGHNT, YYREEE (reference sequence). CDR3 length equals 17 residues. V lost 4 bases to trimming and J lost 1 base, with 20 bases between them. The CDR3 loop reads CASSRRDTYSSNTEAFF. The CDR3, as DNA: TGTGCCAGCAGCCGCCGGGACACCTACTCCTCGAACACTGAAGCTTTCTTT.

The chain recombines TRBV6-5 with TRBJ2-3; 7 positions agree with TRBD1. There are 13 residues in the CDR3. Germline assignment: CDR1 MNHEY and CDR2 SVGAGI. V was clipped by 5 bases and J by 11 bases; unmatched bases: 10. CDR3 residues: CASSPDRPSGQYF. DNA for the CDR3: TGTGCCAGCAGTCCGGACAGGCCTTCGGGGCAGTATTTT.

Note on this clone: Other DNA sequences from this sample encode an identical CDR3 as well. The chain carries TRBV7-2 and TRBJ2-3; weak D call: TRBD1 (5 bases). Trimming cost V 2 bases and J 1 base, with 7 bases left between them. The length of the CDR3 is 14 residues. The germline CDR1 and CDR2 sequences are SGHTA and FQGNSA. Written as DNA, the CDR3 is TGTGCCAGCAGCTTATTCAGGGGCACAGATACGCAGTATTTT. It is translated as CASSLFRGTDTQYF.

The chain carries TRBV27 and TRBJ1-5; TRBD1 might be the D (5 bases). In germline, CDR1 is MNHEY, CDR2 SMNVEV (reference sequence). V was shortened by 2 bases and J by 7 bases, with 15 bases between the two germline ends. The CDR3 length is 15 residues. In DNA, the CDR3 is TGTGCCAGCAGTTTAATGGGGGGGACGAGGCAGCCCCAGCATTTT. Translation gives CASSLMGGTRQPQHF.

This chain connects TRBV4-2 to TRBJ1-5, with 8 bases lining up with TRBD1. The V gene's germline CDR1 is LGHNA and CDR2 YNFKEQ. After removal of 4 bases from V and 6 bases from J, the junction contained 11 bases not matched to a gene. CDR3 size: 16 residues. CDR3 nucleotide sequence: TGTGCCAGCAGCCCCGGACAGGGCGATTATGGTCAGCCCCAGCATTTT. Protein sequence: CASSPGQGDYGQPQHF.

V usage is TRBV24-1 and J usage is TRBJ2-5; TRBD2 might be the D (6 bases). The germline V gene encodes CDR1 KGHDR and CDR2 SFDVKD. Deletions cut 2 bases from V and 5 bases from J, with 11 bases between. The CDR3 totals 14 residues. The CDR3 region has the DNA TGTGCCACCAGTGATTCCCGACGGGGGGAGACCCAGTACTTC. Its translation: CATSDSRRGETQYF.

Concerning this clone: Relative to the germline gene, one junction end is altered; a read error may explain this. The V gene is TRBV29-1, the J gene TRBJ2-1; D possibly corresponds to TRBD1 (6 bases). In germline, CDR1 is SQVTM, CDR2 ANQGSEA. This CDR3 is built from 16 residues. CDR3 residues: CSVEESGTSAVHEQFF. The DNA for the CDR3 is TGCAGCGTAGAAGAATCCGGGACATCGGCGGTCCATGAGCAGTTCTTC.

This clone was counted once. The chain recombines TRBV9 with TRBJ1-3; D is perhaps TRBD1 (5 bases). V lost 3 bases and J lost 4, with 17 bases in between. The CDR3 length is 16 residues. CDR1 and CDR2 from the germline V gene are SGDLS and YYNGEE. CDR3 residues: CASSASGPRGGNTIYF. The CDR3 DNA reads as TGTGCCAGCAGCGCCTCCGGGCCGCGGGGGGGAAACACCATATATTTT.

The V gene is TRBV19, the J gene TRBJ1-5, with 7 bases fitting TRBD1. V dropped 5 bases and J dropped 7; count of bases not matched to a gene: 8. The V gene's germline CDR1 is LNHDA and CDR2 SQIVND (reference sequence). The CDR3 length is 14 residues. The CDR3 sequence: CASSPTQGRQPQHF. In DNA form, the CDR3 reads TGTGCCAGTAGTCCTACACAGGGGCGCCAGCCCCAGCATTTT. Full variable domain (rest looked up from reference TRBV19 and TRBJ1-5): DGGITQSPKYLFRKEGQNVTLSCEQNLNHDAMYWYRQDPGQGLRLIYYSQIVNDFQKGDIAEGYSVSREKKESFPLTVTSAQKNPTAFYLCASSPTQGRQPQHFGDGTRLSIL.

The CDR3 DNA reads TGTGCCAGCAGTTCGGCGGGGGGCGCCAATACGCAGTATTTT. Amino acids: CASSSAGGANTQYF. The genes are TRBV6-5 and TRBJ2-3, with TRBD2 matching over 8 bases. J was trimmed by 7 bases and V by 4 bases; bases with no gene match: 7. The CDR3 sequence is 14 residues long. CDR1 is MNHEY and CDR2 is SVGAGI in the germline V gene.

The chain employs TRBV5-1 and TRBJ2-5; TRBD2 matches 10 bases. CDR1 and CDR2 from the germline V gene are SGHRS and YFSETQ. The CDR3 has 16 amino acids. V shed 4 bases, J shed 3 bases, and the junction held 9 bases outside the gene matches. CDR3 sequence reads: CASSRISGGAKETQYF. DNA of the CDR3: TGCGCCAGCAGCCGAATCAGCGGGGGGGCCAAAGAGACCCAGTACTTC.